Listed here is a single T cell receptor (beta chain). The data are from a study of technical replicates of blood from several donors. The CDR3 loop spans 12 amino acids. Deletions cut 5 bases from V and 7 bases from J, with 12 bases between. Germline-derived CDR1 and CDR2 are SGHTA and FQGNSA. TCRdb's copy holds only in-frame clones and misses some; the assay was immunoSEQ multiplex PCR. The sample shows tens of thousands of clones, 70% to 90% of them seen only once. Material for sequencing was T cells isolated from PBMCs. The V gene is TRBV7-2, the J gene TRBJ2-7; no clear D. The TCR originated in a human donor in good health. In nucleotides, the CDR3 is TGTGCCAGCAGCCGCCATGGCGGTGAGCAGTACTTC. Translation gives CASSRHGGEQYF.